The TCR beta chain described here comes from a study of blood T cells in healthy people across ages. Study as a whole: Template switching recovered approximately one barcoded beta molecule for every two T cells. Findings of the study overall: While age rose, TCR beta diversity per million T cells dropped in a roughly linear way.

Only a few counts were recorded for this clonotype. No antigen is known for it. The length of the CDR3 is 15 residues. Germline CDR1 is SNHLY and CDR2 is FYNNEI. With 4 bases clipped from V and 5 bases from J, the junction kept 7 bases outside the gene matches. There were healthy Caucasian individuals from Russia, aged roughly 6 to 90, serving as donors. Sample-barcoded 5' priming and a J-beta primer mix drove a second PCR of about 7 to 12 cycles. From the 5' RACE reads, TCRdb called clonotypes with MiXCR, one entry per CDR3 protein. The table lists about 680,000 distinct CDR3 sequences, approximately 49% of them singletons.

The chain is built from TRBV2 and TRBJ2-1; 8 bases match TRBD1. The specimen was blood. The TCR sequence derives from a woman aged 55-69 years in good health. CDR3 sequence (DNA): TGTGCCAGCAGTGGAGACAGGGGAAGAAACAATGAGCAGTTCTTC. This translates into CASSGDRGRNNEQFF.